The source of this TCR beta chain is a study of blood T cell repertoires in COVID-19. Study as a whole: The United States, Italy and Spain supplied acute and convalescent COVID-19 samples.

Sequencing was performed with immunoSEQ multiplex PCR; in TCRdb, only in-frame clones are kept and a portion is missing. The sample yields approximately 67,000 clones, around 87% seen once. The ends were cut back, 0 bases at V and 1 base at J, with 10 bases in the middle. This CDR3 region has 15 residues. Germline V gene sequence: CDR1 MNHEY, CDR2 SMNVEV (reference sequence). The receptor was isolated from a man in his fifties or sixties with active COVID-19. The chain carries TRBV27 and TRBJ2-7; tentatively, D is TRBD1 (5 bases). Sequencing used peripheral blood. CDR3 sequence reads: CASSLSPTGSYEQYF. CDR3 nucleotide sequence: TGTGCCAGCAGTTTATCCCCCACAGGATCCTACGAGCAGTACTTC.